The T cell receptor beta chain described here comes from a study of T cell responses to AZD1222 COVID-19 vaccine. The CDR3 consists of 13 residues. The V gene's germline CDR1 is LGHDT and CDR2 YNNKEL (reference sequence). The junction had 3 bases not matched to a gene; V was cut back by 3 bases and J by 6 bases. The study pooled second doses at about 4 or about 12 weeks. Repertoires were generated with immunoSEQ multiplex PCR, while TCRdb's copy carries only in-frame clones and drops some. The table lists 75,000 to 85,000 clones, around 90% of them singletons, with roughly 12% in the top ten. The sequences come from peripheral blood, collected 28 days after the second AZD1222 dose. The chain employs TRBV3-1 (or the pseudogene TRBV3-2) and TRBJ1-2, with 8 bases identical to TRBD1. The clonotype originates from an adult who received the AZD1222 COVID-19 vaccine. The CDR3 here is CASSHQGANGYTF. The CDR3 DNA follows: TGTGCCAGCAGCCACCAGGGGGCGAATGGCTACACCTTC.